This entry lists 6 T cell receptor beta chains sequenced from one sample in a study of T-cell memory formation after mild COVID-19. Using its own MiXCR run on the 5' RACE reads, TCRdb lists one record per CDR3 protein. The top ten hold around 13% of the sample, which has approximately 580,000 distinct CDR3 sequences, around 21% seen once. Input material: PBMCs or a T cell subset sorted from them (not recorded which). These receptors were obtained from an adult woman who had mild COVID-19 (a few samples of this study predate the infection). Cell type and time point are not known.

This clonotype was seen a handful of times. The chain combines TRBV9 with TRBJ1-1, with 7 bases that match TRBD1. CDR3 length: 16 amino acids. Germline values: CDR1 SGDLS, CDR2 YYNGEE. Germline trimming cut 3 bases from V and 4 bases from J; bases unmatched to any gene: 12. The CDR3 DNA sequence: TGTGCCAGCAGCGACGGGACAGAAGTAGTAAGCACTGAAGCTTTCTTT. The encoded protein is CASSDGTEVVSTEAFF.

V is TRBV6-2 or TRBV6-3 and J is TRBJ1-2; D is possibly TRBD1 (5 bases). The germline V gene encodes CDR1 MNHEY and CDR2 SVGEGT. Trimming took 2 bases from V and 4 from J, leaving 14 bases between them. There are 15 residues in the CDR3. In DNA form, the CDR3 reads TGTGCCAGCAGTTACGGAGGCAGGGCCTCCTATGGCTACACCTTC. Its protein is CASSYGGRASYGYTF.

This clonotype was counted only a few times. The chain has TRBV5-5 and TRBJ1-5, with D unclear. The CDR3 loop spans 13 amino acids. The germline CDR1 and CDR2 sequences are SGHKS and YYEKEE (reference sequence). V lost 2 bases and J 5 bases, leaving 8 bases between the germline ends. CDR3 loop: CASSLWGYQPQHF. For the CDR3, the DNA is TGTGCCAGCAGCTTATGGGGTTATCAGCCCCAGCATTTT.

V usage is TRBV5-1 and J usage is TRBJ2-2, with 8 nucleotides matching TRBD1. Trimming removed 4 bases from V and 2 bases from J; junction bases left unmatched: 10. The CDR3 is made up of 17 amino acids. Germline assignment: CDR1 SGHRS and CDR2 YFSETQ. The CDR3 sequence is CASSALSGTGNTGELFF. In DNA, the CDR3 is TGCGCCAGCAGCGCGTTATCTGGGACAGGTAACACCGGGGAGCTGTTTTTT.

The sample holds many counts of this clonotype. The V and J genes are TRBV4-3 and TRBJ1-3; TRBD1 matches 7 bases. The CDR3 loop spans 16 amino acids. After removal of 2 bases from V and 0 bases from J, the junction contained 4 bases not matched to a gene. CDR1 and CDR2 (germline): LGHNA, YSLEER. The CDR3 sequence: CASSQNGQDSGNTIYF. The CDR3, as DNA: TGCGCCAGCAGCCAAAATGGACAGGACTCTGGAAACACCATATATTTT.

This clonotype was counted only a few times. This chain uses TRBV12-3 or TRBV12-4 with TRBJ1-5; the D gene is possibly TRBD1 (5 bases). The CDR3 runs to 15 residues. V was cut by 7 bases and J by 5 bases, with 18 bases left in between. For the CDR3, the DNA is TGTGCCAGCACAACCGACAGCTTGGTCGATCAGCCCCAGCATTTT. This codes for CASTTDSLVDQPQHF.